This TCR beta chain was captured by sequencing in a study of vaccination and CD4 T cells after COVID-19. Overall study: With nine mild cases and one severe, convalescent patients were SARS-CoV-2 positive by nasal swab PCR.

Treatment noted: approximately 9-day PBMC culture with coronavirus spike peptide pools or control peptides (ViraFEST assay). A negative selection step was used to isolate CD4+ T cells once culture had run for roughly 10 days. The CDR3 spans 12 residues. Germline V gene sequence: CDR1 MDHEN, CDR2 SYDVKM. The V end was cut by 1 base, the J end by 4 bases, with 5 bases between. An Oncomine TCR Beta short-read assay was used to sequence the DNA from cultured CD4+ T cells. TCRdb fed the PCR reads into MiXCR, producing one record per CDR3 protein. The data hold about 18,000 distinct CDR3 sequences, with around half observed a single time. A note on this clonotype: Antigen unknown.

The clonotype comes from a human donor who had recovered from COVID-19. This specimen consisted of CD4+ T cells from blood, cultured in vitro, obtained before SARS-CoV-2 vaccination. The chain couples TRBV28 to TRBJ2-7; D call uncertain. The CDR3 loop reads CASSLSSYEQYF. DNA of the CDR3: TGTGCCAGCAGTTTATCATCATACGAGCAGTACTTC.